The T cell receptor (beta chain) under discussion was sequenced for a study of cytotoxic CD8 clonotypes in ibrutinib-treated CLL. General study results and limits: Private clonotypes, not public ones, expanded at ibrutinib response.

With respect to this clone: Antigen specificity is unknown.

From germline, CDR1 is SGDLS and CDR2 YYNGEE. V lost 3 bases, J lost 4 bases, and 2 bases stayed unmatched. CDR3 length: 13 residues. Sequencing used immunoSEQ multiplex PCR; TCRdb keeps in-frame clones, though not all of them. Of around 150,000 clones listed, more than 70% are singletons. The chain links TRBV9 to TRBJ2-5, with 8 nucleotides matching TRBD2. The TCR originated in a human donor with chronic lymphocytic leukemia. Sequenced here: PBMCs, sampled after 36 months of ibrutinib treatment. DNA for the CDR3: TGTGCCAGCAGCGGCGGGGGGCGAGAGACCCAGTACTTC. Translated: CASSGGGRETQYF. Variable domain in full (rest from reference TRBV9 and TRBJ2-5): DSGVTQTPKHLITATGQRVTLRCSPRSGDLSVYWYQQSLDQGLQFLIQYYNGEERAKGNILERFSAQQFPDLHSELNLSSLELGDSALYFCASSGGGRETQYFGPGTRLLVL.